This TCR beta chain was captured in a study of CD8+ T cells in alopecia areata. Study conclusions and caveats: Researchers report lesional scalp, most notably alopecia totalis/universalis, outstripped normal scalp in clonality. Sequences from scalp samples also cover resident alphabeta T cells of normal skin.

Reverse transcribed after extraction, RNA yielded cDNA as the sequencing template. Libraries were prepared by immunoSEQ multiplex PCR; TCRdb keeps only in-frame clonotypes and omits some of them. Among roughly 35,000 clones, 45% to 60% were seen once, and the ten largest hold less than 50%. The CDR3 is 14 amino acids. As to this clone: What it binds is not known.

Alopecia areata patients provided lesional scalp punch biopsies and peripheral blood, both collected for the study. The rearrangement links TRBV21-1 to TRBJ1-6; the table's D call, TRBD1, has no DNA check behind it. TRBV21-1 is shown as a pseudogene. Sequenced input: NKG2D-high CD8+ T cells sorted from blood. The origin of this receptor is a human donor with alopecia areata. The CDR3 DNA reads TGTGCCAGGAGTTGGGGCAAAGATAATTCACCCCTCCACTTT. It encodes CARSWGKDNSPLHF.